A single sample is the source of the 22 T cell receptor beta chains below, sequenced in a study of a mutant IDH1 vaccine in newly diagnosed glioma. Indicated time point: week 47, end of study. The vaccine gave 300 ug of a 20-mer mutant IDH1 peptide subcutaneously per dose. Measured with immunoSEQ multiplex PCR; TCRdb has only the in-frame clones, and not every one. The sample comprises fewer than 35,000 clones, 80% to 85% of which are singletons, and about 30% rests with the top ten. These receptors lack a known antigen. This sample comprised PBMCs, obtained from a glioma patient whose treatment included an IDH1 peptide vaccine. The receptors stem from a man aged 25 to 45 with glioma.

The chain joins TRBV4-2 to TRBJ2-3; TRBD2 aligns across 10 bases. Germline loops: CDR1 LGHNA, CDR2 YNFKEQ. There are 16 residues in the CDR3. With V trimmed by 0 bases and J by 7 bases, 7 bases remained unmatched. CDR3 in DNA: TGTGCCAGCAGCCAAGATAATCTAGCGGGAGAAAATACGCAGTATTTT. Protein: CASSQDNLAGENTQYF.

The rearrangement joins TRBV28 to TRBJ2-1; 10 nucleotides agree with TRBD1. Germline CDR1 MDHEN, CDR2 SYDVKM. The CDR3 runs to 14 residues. J lost 5 bases, V lost 10 bases, and 8 bases had no gene match. CDR3 nucleotides: TGTGCCACCAACCCGGGACAGGGGAACAATGAGCAGTTCTTC. Its protein product is CATNPGQGNNEQFF. Complete variable domain (other parts from reference TRBV28 and TRBJ2-1): DVKVTQSSRYLVKRTGEKVFLECVQDMDHENMFWYRQDPGLGLRLIYFSYDVKMKEKGDIPEGYSVSREKKERFSLILESASTNQTSMYLCATNPGQGNNEQFFGPGTRLTVL.

The chain recombines TRBV5-4 with TRBJ2-7; 13 bases match TRBD2. From germline, CDR1 is SGHNT and CDR2 YYREEE (reference sequence). CDR3 size: 17 residues. The V and J ends lost 0 bases and 0 bases, in that order; junction bases with no gene match: 3. The CDR3 region has the DNA TGTGCCAGCAGCTTGGGGGGGACTAGCGGGGTCTCCTACGAGCAGTACTTC. It translates to CASSLGGTSGVSYEQYF.

The chain couples TRBV28 to TRBJ2-3, with 9 bases lining up with TRBD1. The CDR3 is 15 amino acids. Germline assignment: CDR1 MDHEN and CDR2 SYDVKM. Unmatched junction bases numbered 9, after V lost 2 bases and J lost 9 bases. The CDR3 sequence is CASSLPRDRARTQYF. CDR3 bases: TGTGCCAGCAGTTTACCAAGGGACAGGGCGAGAACGCAGTATTTT.

The chain recombines TRBV19 with TRBJ1-5, with TRBD1 matching 7 bases. This CDR3 region has 14 residues. V was clipped by 5 bases and J by 6 bases; unmatched bases: 7. Germline V gives CDR1 LNHDA, CDR2 SQIVND (reference sequence). DNA for the CDR3: TGTGCCAGTAGTGTCGACAGGGTCAGTCAGCCCCAGCATTTT. This gives the protein CASSVDRVSQPQHF.

This chain joins TRBV4-2 and TRBJ2-7; 7 bases are a match to TRBD1. The CDR3 sequence is 16 residues long. The junction had 5 bases not matched to a gene; V was cut back by 0 bases and J by 0 bases. Germline assignment: CDR1 LGHNA and CDR2 YNFKEQ. DNA for the CDR3: TGTGCCAGCAGCCAAGACGCCGGGACAGCCTCCTACGAGCAGTACTTC. It translates to CASSQDAGTASYEQYF.

V usage is TRBV2 and J usage is TRBJ1-2, with TRBD1 matching 10 bases. In germline, CDR1 is SNHLY, CDR2 FYNNEI. V lost 3 bases, J lost 3 bases, and 7 bases stayed unmatched. The CDR3 runs to 16 residues. The CDR3: CASSDPTGGRHYGYTF. In nucleotides, the CDR3 is TGTGCCAGCAGTGACCCGACAGGGGGCCGGCACTATGGCTACACCTTC.

The genes are TRBV6-5 and TRBJ1-5; D is possibly TRBD1 (5 bases). V lost 8 bases and J 7 bases, leaving 15 bases between the germline ends. Germline V CDR1 and CDR2: MNHEY, SVGAGI. CDR3 length: 13 amino acids. CDR3 nucleotides: TGTGCCAGCTGCTCAGGGAGAGGACAGCCCCAGCATTTT. Translated: CASCSGRGQPQHF.

This sequence joins TRBV4-1 and TRBJ1-1, with D perhaps matching TRBD1 (5 bases). With 0 bases removed from V and 5 bases from J, the gap between germline ends came to 10 bases. Germline loops: CDR1 MGHRA, CDR2 YSYEKL. This CDR3 region has 14 residues. The CDR3 nucleotides are TGCGCCAGCAGCCAAGATGGAGGGGAAACTGAAGCTTTCTTT. Encoded protein: CASSQDGGETEAFF.

This clone was picked up a small number of times. The rearrangement joins TRBV30 to TRBJ1-4, with 7 positions matching TRBD1. Germline V CDR1 and CDR2: GTSNPN, SVGIG (reference sequence). This CDR3 comprises 15 residues. The V and J ends lost 0 bases and 6 bases, in that order; junction bases with no gene match: 7. The CDR3 DNA reads as TGTGCCTGGAGTGTAAGGGGGCCCCGAGATGAAAAACTGTTTTTT. Amino acid sequence: CAWSVRGPRDEKLFF.

The chain has TRBV6-6 and TRBJ2-7; the D is unclear. This CDR3 has 11 amino acids. Per the germline V gene, CDR1 is MNHNY and CDR2 is SVGAGI (reference sequence). Trimming took off 3 bases at V and 4 bases at J, with 4 bases between the two ends. The CDR3 reads CASSYFYEQYF. The CDR3 DNA is TGTGCCAGCAGTTATTTTTACGAGCAGTACTTC.

The chain uses TRBV9 and TRBJ2-7; 9 bases map to TRBD1. Germline V gene lookup returns CDR1 SGDLS and CDR2 YYNGEE. CDR3 size: 15 residues. Losses at the gene ends were 3 bases for V and 2 bases for J; bases not matched to a gene: 6. CDR3 residues: CASSETGGSPYEQYF. The CDR3 DNA reads as TGTGCCAGCAGCGAGACAGGGGGGAGCCCCTACGAGCAGTACTTC.

The chain is built from TRBV5-4 and TRBJ1-1; weak D call: TRBD1 (5 bases). This CDR3 region has 14 residues. The germline gives CDR1 SGHNT, CDR2 YYREEE (reference sequence). V gave up 4 bases and J gave up 5 bases, with 15 bases separating them. This CDR3 reads CASSPPRGTTEAFF. In DNA form, the CDR3 reads TGTGCCAGCAGCCCACCCCGGGGGACGACTGAAGCTTTCTTT.

The chain recombines TRBV27 with TRBJ2-2; the match to TRBD2 covers 7 bases. CDR1 is MNHEY and CDR2 is SMNVEV in the germline V gene (reference sequence). J was trimmed by 9 bases and V by 1 base; bases with no gene match: 2. The CDR3 loop spans 13 amino acids. The CDR3 DNA reads TGTGCCAGCAGTTTATGGGGAGGGCGGGAGCTGTTTTTT. Its translation: CASSLWGGRELFF.

This chain uses TRBV5-4 with TRBJ2-7, with 10 nucleotides matching TRBD2. The CDR3 extends over 15 amino acids. Germline trimming cut 5 bases from V and 2 bases from J; bases unmatched to any gene: 7. CDR1 SGHNT and CDR2 YYREEE come from the germline V gene (reference sequence). CDR3 amino acids: CASRKSSGGPYEQYF. CDR3 nucleotide sequence: TGTGCCAGCAGAAAATCTAGCGGGGGACCCTACGAGCAGTACTTC.

This chain links TRBV6-5 with TRBJ2-7; possibly TRBD2 for D (7 bases). Trimming shortened V by 6 bases and J by 5 bases, and 17 bases separated the two germline ends. Germline-derived CDR1 and CDR2 are MNHEY and SVGAGI. The CDR3 runs 14 residues. Written as DNA, the CDR3 is TGTGCCAGCAGCTCGACAGGCGGGGGACACGAGCAGTACTTC. Translating it yields CASSSTGGGHEQYF.

This CDR3 is CASSKTGTGGYNYGYTF. In DNA, the CDR3 is TGTGCCAGTAGTAAGACCGGGACAGGGGGCTACAACTATGGCTACACCTTC. This chain joins TRBV19 and TRBJ1-2; 12 nucleotides match TRBD1. The CDR3 consists of 17 residues. Looked up from germline, CDR1 is LNHDA and CDR2 is SQIVND (reference sequence). Trimming cost V 4 bases and J 2 bases; bases outside gene matches: 8.

The rearrangement links TRBV5-1 to TRBJ2-1; D is perhaps TRBD2 (5 bases). Looked up from germline, CDR1 is SGHRS and CDR2 is YFSETQ. This CDR3 is built from 14 residues. The V and J ends lost 0 bases and 6 bases respectively, with 10 bases between them. The CDR3 bases are TGCGCCAGCAGCTTGGCCCTAGCACGCAATGAGCAGTTCTTC. Translating it yields CASSLALARNEQFF. The entire variable domain, with the rest obtained from reference TRBV5-1 and TRBJ2-1, is as follows: KAGVTQTPRYLIKTRGQQVTLSCSPISGHRSVSWYQQTPGQGLQFLFEYFSETQRNKGNFPGRFSGRQFSNSRSEMNVSTLELGDSALYLCASSLALARNEQFFGPGTRLTVL.

The J gene is TRBJ1-1, the V gene TRBV11-2, with a possible D match to TRBD1 (6 bases). Germline CDR1 is SGHAT and CDR2 is FQNNGV. The V end was cut by 4 bases, the J end by 4 bases, with 19 bases between. CDR3 length: 16 amino acids. The CDR3: CASSSFPRGGATEAFF. In nucleotides, the CDR3 is TGTGCCAGCAGCTCATTCCCCAGGGGTGGGGCCACTGAAGCTTTCTTT.

The chain has TRBV6-1 and TRBJ2-5, with unresolved D. The CDR3 contains 14 residues. Germline V gene lookup returns CDR1 MNHNS and CDR2 SASEGT. Trimming removed 0 bases at V and 3 bases at J, with 8 bases between. CDR3 DNA: TGTGCCAGCAGTGAAGCGCTCAGAGAAGAGACCCAGTACTTC. Residues: CASSEALREETQYF.

The rearrangement links TRBV10-3 to TRBJ1-2; D unclear. With 0 bases removed from V and 4 bases from J, the gap between germline ends came to 6 bases. Germline V gives CDR1 ENHRY, CDR2 SYGVKD. This CDR3 has 13 residues. For the CDR3, the DNA is TGTGCCATCAGTGAGTCGGCAAGCTATGGCTACACCTTC. It yields the protein CAISESASYGYTF.

The rearrangement joins TRBV27 to TRBJ2-1, with 11 bases that match TRBD2. V shed 0 bases and J 9 bases; nucleotides not matched to a gene: 10. The length of the CDR3 is 17 residues. CDR1 and CDR2 from the germline V gene are MNHEY and SMNVEV (reference sequence). CDR3 region: CASSLSGWLAGGGEQFF. CDR3 bases: TGTGCCAGCAGTTTATCGGGATGGCTAGCGGGGGGAGGTGAGCAGTTCTTC.